The 2 T cell receptor beta chains in this list originate from one sample, sequenced in a study of blood T cell repertoires in COVID-19. The data were produced by immunoSEQ multiplex PCR, yet TCRdb's version contains in-frame clones alone and is incomplete. The data show about 180,000 clones, with roughly 84% seen just once and less than 2% held by the top ten. Sequencing input: peripheral blood. The receptors derive from a human donor in a cohort sampled during active COVID-19.

V and J are TRBV6-5 and TRBJ1-5; possible D gene TRBD1, 6 bases. This CDR3 has 14 residues. With 5 bases removed from V and 3 bases from J, the gap between germline ends came to 11 bases. The germline V gene has CDR1 MNHEY and CDR2 SVGAGI. CDR3 coding DNA: TGTGCCAGCAGTCTCCAGGGGCCCAATCAGCCCCAGCATTTT. It yields the protein CASSLQGPNQPQHF.

This chain connects TRBV4-1 to TRBJ1-4; 8 bases are a match to TRBD1. CDR3 size: 14 residues. Germline CDR1 is MGHRA and CDR2 is YSYEKL. Trimming cost V 4 bases and J 8 bases; bases outside gene matches: 6. The CDR3 nucleotides are TGCGCCAGCAGCCCTGGACAGGGAAGCGAAAAACTGTTTTTT. Amino acid sequence: CASSPGQGSEKLFF.